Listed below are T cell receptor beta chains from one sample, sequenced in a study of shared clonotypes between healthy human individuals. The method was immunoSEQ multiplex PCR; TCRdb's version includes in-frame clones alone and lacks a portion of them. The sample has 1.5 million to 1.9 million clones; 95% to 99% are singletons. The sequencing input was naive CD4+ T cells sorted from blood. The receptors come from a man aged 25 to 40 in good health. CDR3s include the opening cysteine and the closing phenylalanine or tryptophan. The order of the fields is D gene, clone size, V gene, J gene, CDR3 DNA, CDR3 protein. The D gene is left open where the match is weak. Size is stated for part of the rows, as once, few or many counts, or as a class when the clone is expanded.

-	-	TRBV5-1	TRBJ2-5	TGCGCCAGCAGCTTAGAACCGGCCCAAGAGACCCAGTACTTC	CASSLEPAQETQYF
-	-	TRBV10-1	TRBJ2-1	TGCGCCAGCAGTGAGACTGGACACCCAGAGCAGTTCTTC	CASSETGHPEQFF
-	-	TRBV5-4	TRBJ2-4	TGTGCCAGCAGCTCGGAGAGTAGAGGGAACATTCAGTACTTC	CASSSESRGNIQYF
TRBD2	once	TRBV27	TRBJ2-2	TGTGCCAGCAGACCCCTAGCGGGAGGGTACACCGGGGAGCTGTTTTTT	CASRPLAGGYTGELFF
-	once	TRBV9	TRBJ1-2	TGTGCCAGCAGCGACAGCGCAGCGGGACGGCGCACCTTC	CASSDSAAGRRTF
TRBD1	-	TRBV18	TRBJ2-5	TGTGCCAGCTCAAGTGGGACAGGGGGCCGAGAGACCCAGTACTTC	CASSSGTGGRETQYF
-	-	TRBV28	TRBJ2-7	TGTGCCAGCAGGCGACAGAAAACCGAGCAGTACTTC	CASRRQKTEQYF
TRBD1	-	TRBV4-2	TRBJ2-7	TGTGCCAGCAGCCAATTAGGGACAGGAGTCTACGAGCAGTACTTC	CASSQLGTGVYEQYF
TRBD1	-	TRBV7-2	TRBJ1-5	TGTGCCAGCAGCTTAGACGTGGCAGGGGGGACTAGCAATCAGCCCCAGCATTTT	CASSLDVAGGTSNQPQHF
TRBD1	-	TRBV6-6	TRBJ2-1	TGTGCCAGCACAAGGACAGGATTGAATGAGCAGTTCTTC	CASTRTGLNEQFF
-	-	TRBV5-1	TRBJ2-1	TGCGCCAGCAGCTTGGGTAGTTTGGGACTTAGCTCCTACAATGAGCAGTTCTTC	CASSLGSLGLSSYNEQFF
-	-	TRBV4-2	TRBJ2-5	TGTGCCAGCAGCCAGTTAACAGCGGTGTACCAAGAGACCCAGTACTTC	CASSQLTAVYQETQYF
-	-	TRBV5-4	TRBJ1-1	TGTGCCAGCAGCTTGGGGTTAGGGAGTGAAGCTTTCTTT	CASSLGLGSEAFF
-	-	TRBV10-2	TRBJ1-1	TGCGCCAGCAGTGACCCAGCCTACACTGAAGCTTTCTTT	CASSDPAYTEAFF
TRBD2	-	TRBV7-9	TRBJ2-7	TGTGCCAGCAGCACTAGCGGCGCCTACGAGCAGTACTTC	CASSTSGAYEQYF
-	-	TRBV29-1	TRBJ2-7	TGCAGCGTCGAGGGAGTAAGGGGGGCCTACGAGCAGTACTTC	CSVEGVRGAYEQYF
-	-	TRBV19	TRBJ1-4	TGTGCCAGTAGTATAGGCGGTGAAAAACTGTTTTTT	CASSIGGEKLFF
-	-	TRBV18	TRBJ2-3	TGTGCCAGCTCACCCTTAGCGACTACTAGCACAGATACGCAGTATTTT	CASSPLATTSTDTQYF
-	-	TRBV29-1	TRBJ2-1	TGCAGCGTTGAAGATGGCCCGGTGGAGAGCTCCTACAATGAGCAGTTCTTC	CSVEDGPVESSYNEQFF
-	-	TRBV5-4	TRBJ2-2	TGTGCCAGCAGCTCACCACAGGGTACCGGGGAGCTGTTTTTT	CASSSPQGTGELFF
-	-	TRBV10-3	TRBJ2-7	TGTGCCATCGGTAGCTACTACGAGCAGTACTTC	CAIGSYYEQYF
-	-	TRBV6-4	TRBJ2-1	TGTGCCAGCAGTCTAGCCCACTCCTACAATGAGCAGTTCTTC	CASSLAHSYNEQFF
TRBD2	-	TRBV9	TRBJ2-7	TGTGCCAGCAGCGTAGGTATTAGCGGGGCCTACGAGCAGTACTTC	CASSVGISGAYEQYF
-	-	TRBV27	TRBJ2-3	TGTGCCAGCAGTCCCGCCCCTTTGTCTAAACCGATCACAGATACGCAGTATTTT	CASSPAPLSKPITDTQYF
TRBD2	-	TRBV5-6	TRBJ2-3	TGTGCCAGCAGCTTGTTCCGGGACTACACAGATACGCAGTATTTT	CASSLFRDYTDTQYF
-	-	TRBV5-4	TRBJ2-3	TGTGCCAGCAGCTACCGGGACTGGTACACAGATACGCAGTATTTT	CASSYRDWYTDTQYF
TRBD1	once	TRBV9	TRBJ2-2	TGTGCCAGCAGCCCCCGGACAGGGTACACCGGGGAGCTGTTTTTT	CASSPRTGYTGELFF
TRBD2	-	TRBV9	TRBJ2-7	TGTGCCAGCAGTCTAGGCGGGAGTGCTCTGTACGAGCAGTACTTC	CASSLGGSALYEQYF
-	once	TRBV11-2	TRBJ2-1	TGTGCCAGCAGCTCCTACGGGGCCAACAATGAGCAGTTCTTC	CASSSYGANNEQFF
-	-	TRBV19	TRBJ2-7	TGTGCCAGTAGTTCCTCCGGGGGGCTCGAGCAGTACTTC	CASSSSGGLEQYF
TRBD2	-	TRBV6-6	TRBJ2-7	TGTGCCAGCAGTCTAGCGGGACCACCTACCTACGAGCAGTACTTC	CASSLAGPPTYEQYF
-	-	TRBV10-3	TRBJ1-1	TGTGCCATCAGGGACGGTGCGGGGGGCACTGAAGCTTTCTTT	CAIRDGAGGTEAFF
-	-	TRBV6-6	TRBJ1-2	TGTGCCAGCAGTTACTCGGGGGAGACCTATGGCTACACCTTC	CASSYSGETYGYTF
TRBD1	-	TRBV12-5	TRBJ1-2	TGTGCTAGTGGTTTCAATCCAGGACAGGGCGAATATCGAGCTGGCTACACCTTC	CASGFNPGQGEYRAGYTF
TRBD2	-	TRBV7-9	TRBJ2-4	TGTGCCAGCAGCTTTCGGACTAGCGGTCCCAAAAACATTCAGTACTTC	CASSFRTSGPKNIQYF
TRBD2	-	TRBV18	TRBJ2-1	TGTGCCAGCTCACCACCCGGGACTAGTAACAATGAGCAGTTCTTC	CASSPPGTSNNEQFF
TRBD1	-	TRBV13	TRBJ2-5	TGTGCCAGCAGGCGCCCGGGACAGGGGGCGCGAGAGACCCAGTACTTC	CASRRPGQGARETQYF
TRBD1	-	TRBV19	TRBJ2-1	TGTGCCAGCCAATCCCCGGGACAGGGGTCTGAGCAGTTCTTC	CASQSPGQGSEQFF
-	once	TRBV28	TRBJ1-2	TGTGCCAGCAGTTTCCTACGCAGGACCGTTCATGGCTACACCTTC	CASSFLRRTVHGYTF
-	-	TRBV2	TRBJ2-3	TGTGCCAGCAGTGAGGACAGAACAACCTACACAGATACGCAGTATTTT	CASSEDRTTYTDTQYF
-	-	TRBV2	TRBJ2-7	TGTGCCAGCAGTAACCTGGGGTCCGAGCAGTACTTC	CASSNLGSEQYF
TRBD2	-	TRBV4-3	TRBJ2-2	TGCGCCAGCAGCCAATTAACTAGCGCTACGAACACCGGGGAGCTGTTTTTT	CASSQLTSATNTGELFF
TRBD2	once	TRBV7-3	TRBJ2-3	TGTGCCAGCAGCCCAAGACTAGCGCCAGATACGCAGTATTTT	CASSPRLAPDTQYF
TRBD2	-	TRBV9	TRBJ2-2	TGTGCCAGCAGCCCTTACGGTGCAGCGGGAGGGCCCGGGGAGCTGTTTTTT	CASSPYGAAGGPGELFF
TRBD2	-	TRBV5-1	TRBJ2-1	TGCGCCAGCAGCTTGGGCCTAGCGGGAGCTGGGAATGAGCAGTTCTTC	CASSLGLAGAGNEQFF
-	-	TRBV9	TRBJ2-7	TGTGCCAGCAGCTCCGGGGCCAGGGCCACCTACGAGCAGTACTTC	CASSSGARATYEQYF
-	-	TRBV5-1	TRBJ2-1	TGCGCCAGCAGCTTGGCTCCCCCTACCTCCTACAATGAGCAGTTCTTC	CASSLAPPTSYNEQFF
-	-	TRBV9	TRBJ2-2	TGTGCCAGCAGCGTAGGTTGGGGACCGAACACCGGGGAGCTGTTTTTT	CASSVGWGPNTGELFF
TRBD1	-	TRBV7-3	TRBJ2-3	TGTGCCAGCAGCCCTACTCGACAGGGCTGGACAGATACGCAGTATTTT	CASSPTRQGWTDTQYF
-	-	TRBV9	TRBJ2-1	TGTGCCAGCAGCGTAGCGGCGGTATACAATGAGCAGTTCTTC	CASSVAAVYNEQFF
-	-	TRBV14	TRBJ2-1	TGTGCCAGCAGCCAAGGGCCCGGACAGAACAATGAGCAGTTCTTC	CASSQGPGQNNEQFF
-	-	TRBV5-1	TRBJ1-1	TGCGCCAGCAGCTTGGCCTCGGCAGGGATGAACACTGAAGCTTTCTTT	CASSLASAGMNTEAFF
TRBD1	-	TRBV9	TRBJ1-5	TGTGCCAGCAGCGTTACAGGGGGTCGAAATCAGCCCCAGCATTTT	CASSVTGGRNQPQHF
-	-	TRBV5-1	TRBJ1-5	TGCGCCAGCAGCTTGGCTCAAAATCAGCCCCAGCATTTT	CASSLAQNQPQHF
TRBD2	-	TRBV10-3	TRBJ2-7	TGTGCCATCAGTGAGGGACTAGCCTACGAGCAGTACTTC	CAISEGLAYEQYF
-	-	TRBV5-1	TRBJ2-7	TGCGCCAGCAGCCACCGGGACACGGGCGAGCAGTACTTC	CASSHRDTGEQYF